This TCR beta chain was obtained from a study of blood T cell repertoires in COVID-19. As for the study in general: The samples span acute and convalescent COVID-19 from the United States, Italy and Spain.

Per the authors' pipeline: Amplified reference gene primers provided the basis for estimating nucleated cell counts. Here immunoSEQ multiplex PCR was the method, and the copy in TCRdb shows in-frame clones only, minus some. That table is the source of V, J and clone size, and D and trimming were worked out from the DNA. The table records about 300,000 clones, 65% to 85% of them present only once. Seattle patients were enrolled while actively infected and followed longitudinally. CDR3 length: 12 amino acids. CDR1 SGHDT and CDR2 YYEEEE come from the germline V gene. Sample: peripheral blood. The chain carries TRBV5-6 and TRBJ2-3, with D possibly TRBD2 on 6 matching bases. The TCR sequence derives from a human donor with COVID-19, enrolled during active disease. The donor label of this sample is uncertain. CDR3 region: CGSGTSTDTQYF. CDR3 nucleotide sequence: TGTGGTAGCGGAACTAGCACAGATACGCAGTATTTT.